This T cell receptor beta chain was profiled in a study of cytomegalovirus exposure and HLA in healthy donors. Study at large: In a previous analysis, more than 90 million unique TCR beta sequences were found from some 200 million T cells.

Note on this clone: Its antigen is still unknown. Other DNA sequences from this sample encode an identical CDR3 as well.

13 Jbeta primers and 60 Vbeta primers were used for the PCR. Using immunoSEQ multiplex PCR, the repertoire was profiled, and TCRdb retains in-frame clones only, with some absent. Counted here are about 210,000 clones, about 80% occurring once; the ten biggest clones make up 10%. The CDR3 totals 14 residues. V shed 3 bases, J shed 4 bases, and the junction held 5 bases outside the gene matches. In germline, CDR1 is SGHDN, CDR2 FVKESK. The study, taken as a whole, reports: Presence/absence comparisons presumed near-even sequencing depth among donors. CMV serostatus was the sole immune exposure information available. Later analysis showed TCR association rates varying by HLA locus, highest for DRB1 and lowest for HLA-C.

Sequenced: PBMCs. The sequence derives from a woman in her 50s in good health and CMV-seropositive. The chain links TRBV14 to TRBJ1-2, with 7 bases that match TRBD1. The CDR3 here is CASSQAGTAYGYTF. The CDR3 nucleotides are TGTGCCAGCAGCCAGGCCGGGACAGCCTATGGCTACACCTTC.